Listed below are T cell receptor beta chains from one sample, sequenced in a study of long-term antiretroviral therapy in people with HIV. Sequencing used immunoSEQ multiplex PCR; TCRdb keeps in-frame clones, though not all of them. The data hold just under 35,000 clones, with approximately 81% observed a single time. Sequencing was performed on unsorted PBMCs, taken roughly 2.9 years before starting antiretroviral therapy. These receptors all stem from a woman aged 30 to 39 with HIV. The CDR3 runs from the conserved cysteine through the conserved F or W. Fields, in order: clone size, J gene, D gene, V gene, CDR3 DNA, CDR3 protein. The D gene is left open where the match is weak. Where a row states a size, it is once, few, many or the class of an expanded clone; other rows omit it.

>few|TRBJ2-2|TRBD1|TRBV27
TGTGCCAGCAGTGCCTCAACAGGGGTTCTGTTTTTT
CASSASTGVLFF
>NA|TRBJ1-1|NA|TRBV6-1
TGTGCCAGCAGTTTCTGGACACTGAAGAACACTGAAGCTTTCTTT
CASSFWTLKNTEAFF
>NA|TRBJ2-5|NA|TRBV5-1
TGCGCCAGCAGCTTTTCTTGGGCTGGGGCACAAGAGACCCAGTACTTC
CASSFSWAGAQETQYF
>NA|TRBJ2-1|TRBD2|TRBV5-1
TGCGCCAGCAGCCCACCGGGACTAGCGGGGGGCAATGAGCAGTTCTTC
CASSPPGLAGGNEQFF
>NA|TRBJ2-3|TRBD2|TRBV6-6
TGTGCCAGCAGTCATACTAGCGGGGGGGCTGAAGATACGCAGTATTTT
CASSHTSGGAEDTQYF
>NA|TRBJ2-3|TRBD1|TRBV2
TGTGCCAGCACTGAAAAGACAGGGAGCACAGATACGCAGTATTTT
CASTEKTGSTDTQYF
>NA|TRBJ1-1|TRBD1|TRBV7-3
TGTGCCAGCAGCCTCACAGGGGGCTGGGGCACTGAAGCTTTCTTT
CASSLTGGWGTEAFF
>NA|TRBJ1-3|NA|TRBV19
TGTGCCAGTAGTACTGTGGTGGGCGGCAGTGGAAACACCATATATTTT
CASSTVVGGSGNTIYF
>NA|TRBJ1-1|NA|TRBV5-1
TGCGCCAGCAGCTTGGAAGGGCAGGGCGGCACTGAAGCTTTCTTT
CASSLEGQGGTEAFF
>NA|TRBJ2-1|NA|TRBV6-6
TGTGCCAGCAGAGGGGACACGGGGAGCTCCTACAATGAGCAGTTCTTC
CASRGDTGSSYNEQFF